This TCR beta chain was identified in a study of beta chain features in type 1 diabetes. This clone has a handful of counts. With V trimmed by 3 bases and J by 3 bases, 8 bases remained unmatched. The CDR3 has 15 residues. Germline CDR1 reads GTSNPN; CDR2 reads SVGIG (reference sequence). As every portion of the isolated RNA was reverse transcribed, the sequencing read expressed TCRB transcripts. Sequencing used immunoSEQ multiplex PCR; TCRdb keeps in-frame clones, though not all of them. The sample has hundreds of thousands of clones, approximately 30% seen once. The sample consisted of naive CD4+ T cells from blood. This clonotype was obtained from a man between 18 and 35 years old in good health. V gene TRBV30 combines with J gene TRBJ2-3; 8 nucleotides agree with TRBD2. The CDR3 here is CAWSLRAGATDTQYF. Here the CDR3 DNA reads TGTGCCTGGAGCCTCCGAGCGGGGGCTACAGATACGCAGTATTTT.